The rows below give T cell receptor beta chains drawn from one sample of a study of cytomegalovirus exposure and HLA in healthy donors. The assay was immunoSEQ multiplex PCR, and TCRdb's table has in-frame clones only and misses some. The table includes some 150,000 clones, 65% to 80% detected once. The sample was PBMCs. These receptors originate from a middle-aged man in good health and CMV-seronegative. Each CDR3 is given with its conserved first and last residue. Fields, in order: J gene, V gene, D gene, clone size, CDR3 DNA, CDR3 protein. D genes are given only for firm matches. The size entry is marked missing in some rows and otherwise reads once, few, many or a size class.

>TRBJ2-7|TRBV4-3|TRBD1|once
TGCGCCAGCAGCCCTCGACAGGGGGCAATGGGGTACGAGCAGTACTTC
CASSPRQGAMGYEQYF
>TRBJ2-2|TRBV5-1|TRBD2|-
TGCGCCAGCAGCTTGGAGGCTAGCGGGGGATACGGGGAGCTGTTTTTT
CASSLEASGGYGELFF
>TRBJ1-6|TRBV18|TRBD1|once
TGTGCCAGCTCACGAAAGGAGGGACAGACTAATTCACCCCTCCACTTT
CASSRKEGQTNSPLHF
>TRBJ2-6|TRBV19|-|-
TGTGCCAGTAGTAGACTCCCCGCCGGGGCCAACGTCCTGACTTTC
CASSRLPAGANVLTF
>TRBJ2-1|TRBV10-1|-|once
TGCGCCAGCAGCGGGGTGGGCGATGAGCAGTTCTTC
CASSGVGDEQFF
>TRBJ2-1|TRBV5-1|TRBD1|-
TGCGCCAGCAGCTTGGGACAGGGGAATGAGCAGTTCTTC
CASSLGQGNEQFF
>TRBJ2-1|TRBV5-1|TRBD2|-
TGCGCCAGCAGCTCTTCTAGCGGCTACAATGAGCAGTTCTTC
CASSSSSGYNEQFF
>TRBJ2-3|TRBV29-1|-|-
TGCAGCGCCGAAGGGAGCTACACAGATACGCAGTATTTT
CSAEGSYTDTQYF
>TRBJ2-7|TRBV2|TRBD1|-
TGTGCCAGCAGTGAAATGAGCCGGGACAGGGGGTCCTACGAGCAGTACTTC
CASSEMSRDRGSYEQYF
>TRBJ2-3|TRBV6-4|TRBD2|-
TGTGCCAGCAGTGCCAAAGCGGGGGGCACAGATACGCAGTATTTT
CASSAKAGGTDTQYF
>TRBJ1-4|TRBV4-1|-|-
TGCGCCAGCAGCCCCCACCTCGGGGCAACTAATGAAAAACTGTTTTTT
CASSPHLGATNEKLFF
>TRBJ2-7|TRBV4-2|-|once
TGTGCCAGCAGCCAAGATCTCGGGGAGAAGTTTAGCTCCTACGAGCAGTACTTC
CASSQDLGEKFSSYEQYF
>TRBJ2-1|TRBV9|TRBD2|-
TGTGCCAGCAGCGTAGAGACTAGCGGGCGCTACAATGAGCAGTTCTTC
CASSVETSGRYNEQFF
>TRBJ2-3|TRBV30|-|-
TGTGCCTGGAGCGGGGTCACAGATACGCAGTATTTT
CAWSGVTDTQYF
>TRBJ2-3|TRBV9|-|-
TGTGCCAGCAGCGCCCCACTACTAGGTTTGGTCGATACGCAGTATTTT
CASSAPLLGLVDTQYF
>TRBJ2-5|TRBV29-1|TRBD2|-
TGCAGCGTTCAGCGGGACGGGGGACCAGAGACCCAGTACTTC
CSVQRDGGPETQYF
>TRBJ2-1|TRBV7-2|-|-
-
CASSLSFGQGIPGVF
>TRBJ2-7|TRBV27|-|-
TGTGCCAGCAGTTTATCTAACGACAGACTGGGCTACGAGCAGTACTTC
CASSLSNDRLGYEQYF
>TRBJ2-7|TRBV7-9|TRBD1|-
TGTGCCAGCAGCTTAGCGTCCTCCGGGACAGTCTCCTACGAGCAGTACTTC
CASSLASSGTVSYEQYF
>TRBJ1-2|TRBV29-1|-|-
TGCAGCGTTGAAGACACAGGGTCTAACTATGGCTACACCTTC
CSVEDTGSNYGYTF
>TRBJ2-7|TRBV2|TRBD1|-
TGTGCCAGCACCAAGACGGACAGGGGTTACGAGCAGTACTTC
CASTKTDRGYEQYF
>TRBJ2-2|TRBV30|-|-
TGTGCCTGGACCGGGACACAGAACACCGGGGAGCTGTTTTTT
CAWTGTQNTGELFF